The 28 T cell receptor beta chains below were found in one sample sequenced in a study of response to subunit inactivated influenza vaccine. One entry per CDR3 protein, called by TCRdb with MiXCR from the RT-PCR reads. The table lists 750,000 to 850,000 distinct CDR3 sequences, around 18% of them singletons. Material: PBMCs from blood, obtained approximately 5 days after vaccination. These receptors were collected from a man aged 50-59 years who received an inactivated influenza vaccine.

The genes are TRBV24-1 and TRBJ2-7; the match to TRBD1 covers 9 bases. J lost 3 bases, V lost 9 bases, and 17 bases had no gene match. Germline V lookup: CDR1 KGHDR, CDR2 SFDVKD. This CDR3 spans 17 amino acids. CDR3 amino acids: CATSPGQGMGTDYEQYF. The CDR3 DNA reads TGTGCCACCTCTCCGGGACAGGGAATGGGGACGGACTACGAGCAGTACTTC.

CDR3 loop: CASSLDPEISYEQYF. The CDR3 coding sequence is TGCGCCAGCAGCTTGGATCCCGAAATCTCCTACGAGCAGTACTTC. The gene calls are TRBV5-1 and TRBJ2-7; D gene uncertain. This CDR3 has 15 amino acids. V was clipped by 0 bases and J by 0 bases, with 10 bases between them. Germline V gene sequence: CDR1 SGHRS, CDR2 YFSETQ.

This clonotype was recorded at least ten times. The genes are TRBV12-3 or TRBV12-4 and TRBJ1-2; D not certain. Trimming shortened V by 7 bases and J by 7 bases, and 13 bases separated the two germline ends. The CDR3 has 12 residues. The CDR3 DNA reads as TGTGCCAGCACCTCTGAGGTTCTTGGCTACACCTTC. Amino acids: CASTSEVLGYTF.

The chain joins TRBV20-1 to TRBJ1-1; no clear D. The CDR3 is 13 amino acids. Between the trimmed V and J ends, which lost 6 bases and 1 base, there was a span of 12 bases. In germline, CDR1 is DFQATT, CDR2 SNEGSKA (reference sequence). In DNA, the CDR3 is TGCAGTGCACAAGACCTGGGGAACACTGAAGCTTTCTTT. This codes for CSAQDLGNTEAFF.

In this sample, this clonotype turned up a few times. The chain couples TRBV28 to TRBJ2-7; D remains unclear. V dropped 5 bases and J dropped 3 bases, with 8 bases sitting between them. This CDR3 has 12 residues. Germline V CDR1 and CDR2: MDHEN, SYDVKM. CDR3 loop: CASSPVDYEQYF. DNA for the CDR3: TGTGCCAGCAGTCCCGTGGACTACGAGCAGTACTTC.

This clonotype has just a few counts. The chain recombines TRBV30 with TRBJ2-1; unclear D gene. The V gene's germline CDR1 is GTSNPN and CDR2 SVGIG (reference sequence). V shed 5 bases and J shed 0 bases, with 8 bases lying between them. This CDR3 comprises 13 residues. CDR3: CAWGPSSYNEQFF. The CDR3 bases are TGTGCCTGGGGACCGAGCTCCTACAATGAGCAGTTCTTC.

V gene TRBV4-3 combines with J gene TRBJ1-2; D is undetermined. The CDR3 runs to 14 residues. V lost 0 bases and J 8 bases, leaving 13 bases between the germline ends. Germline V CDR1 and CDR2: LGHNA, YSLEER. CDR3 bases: TGCGCCAGCAGCCAAGATCCCGGGCCCCGAGGCTACACCTTC. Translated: CASSQDPGPRGYTF.

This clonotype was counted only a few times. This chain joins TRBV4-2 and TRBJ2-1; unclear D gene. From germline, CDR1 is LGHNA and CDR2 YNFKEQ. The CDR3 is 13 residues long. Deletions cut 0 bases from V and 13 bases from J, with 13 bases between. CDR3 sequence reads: CASSQDRMPDQFF. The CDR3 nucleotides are TGTGCCAGCAGCCAAGACCGGATGCCGGATCAGTTCTTC.

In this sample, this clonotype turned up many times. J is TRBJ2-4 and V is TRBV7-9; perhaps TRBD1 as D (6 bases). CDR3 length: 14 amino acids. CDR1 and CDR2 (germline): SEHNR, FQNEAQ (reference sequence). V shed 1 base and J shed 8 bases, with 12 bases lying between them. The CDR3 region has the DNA TGTGCCAGCAGCTTAGATGCAGGGGTGCACATTCAGTACTTC. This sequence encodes CASSLDAGVHIQYF.

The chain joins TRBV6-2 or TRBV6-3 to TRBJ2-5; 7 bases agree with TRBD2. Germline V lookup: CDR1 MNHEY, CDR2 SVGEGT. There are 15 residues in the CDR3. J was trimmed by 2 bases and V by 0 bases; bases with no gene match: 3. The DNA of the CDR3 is TGTGCCAGCAGTTACTCGAGCGGGGATCAAGAGACCCAGTACTTC. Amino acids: CASSYSSGDQETQYF.

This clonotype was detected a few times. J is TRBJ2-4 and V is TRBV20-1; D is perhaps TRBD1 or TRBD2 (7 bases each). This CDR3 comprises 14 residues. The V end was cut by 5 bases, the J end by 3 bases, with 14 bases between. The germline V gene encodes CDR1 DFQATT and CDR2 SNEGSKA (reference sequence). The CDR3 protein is CSADREGVKNIQYF. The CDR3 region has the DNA TGCAGTGCTGACAGGGAGGGCGTCAAAAACATTCAGTACTTC.

DNA of the CDR3: TGTGCCAGCAGCCCCTTTAGCGGGATTGGCACAGATACGCAGTATTTT. Its translation is CASSPFSGIGTDTQYF. V gene TRBV5-5 combines with J gene TRBJ2-3, with TRBD2 matching 8 bases. CDR3 size: 16 residues. V gave up 4 bases and J gave up 1 base; unmatched junction bases: 8. Germline CDR1 reads SGHKS; CDR2 reads YYEKEE (reference sequence).

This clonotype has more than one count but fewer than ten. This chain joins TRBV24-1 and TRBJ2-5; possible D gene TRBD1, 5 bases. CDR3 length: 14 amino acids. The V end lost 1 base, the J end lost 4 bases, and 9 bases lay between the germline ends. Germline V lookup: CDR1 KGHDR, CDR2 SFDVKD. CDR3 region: CATSDFKGAETQYF. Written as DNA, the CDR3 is TGTGCCACCAGTGATTTTAAAGGGGCAGAGACCCAGTACTTC.

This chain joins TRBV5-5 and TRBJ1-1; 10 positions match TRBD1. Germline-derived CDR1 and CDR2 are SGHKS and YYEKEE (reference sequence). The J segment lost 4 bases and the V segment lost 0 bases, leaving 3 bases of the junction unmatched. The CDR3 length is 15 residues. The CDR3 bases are TGTGCCAGCAGCTTGGGGACAGGGGGTAGCACTGAAGCTTTCTTT. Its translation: CASSLGTGGSTEAFF.

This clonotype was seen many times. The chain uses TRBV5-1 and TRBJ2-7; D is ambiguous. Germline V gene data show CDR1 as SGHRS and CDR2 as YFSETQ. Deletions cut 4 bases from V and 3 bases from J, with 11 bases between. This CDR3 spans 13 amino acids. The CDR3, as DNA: TGCGCCAGCAGCACGGATGCCTTCTACGAGCAGTACTTC. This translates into CASSTDAFYEQYF.

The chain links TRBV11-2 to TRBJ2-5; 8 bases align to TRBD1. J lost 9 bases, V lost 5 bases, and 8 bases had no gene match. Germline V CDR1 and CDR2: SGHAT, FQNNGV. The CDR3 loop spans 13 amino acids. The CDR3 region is CASSPGQGTPQYF. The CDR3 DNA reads TGTGCCAGCAGCCCTGGACAGGGAACCCCCCAGTACTTC.

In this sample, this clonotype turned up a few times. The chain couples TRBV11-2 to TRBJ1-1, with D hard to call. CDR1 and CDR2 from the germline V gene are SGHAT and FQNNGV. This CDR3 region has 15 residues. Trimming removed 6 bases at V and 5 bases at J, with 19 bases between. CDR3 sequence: CASRPRNLRKTEAFF. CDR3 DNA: TGTGCCAGCAGGCCACGGAATCTGCGCAAAACTGAAGCTTTCTTT.

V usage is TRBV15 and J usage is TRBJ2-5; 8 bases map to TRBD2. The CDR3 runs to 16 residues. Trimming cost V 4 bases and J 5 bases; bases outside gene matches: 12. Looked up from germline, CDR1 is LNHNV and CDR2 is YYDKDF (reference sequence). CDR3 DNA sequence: TGTGCCACCAGCACCGGGGGGGGTTCGCTCCGGGAGACCCAGTACTTC. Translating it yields CATSTGGGSLRETQYF.

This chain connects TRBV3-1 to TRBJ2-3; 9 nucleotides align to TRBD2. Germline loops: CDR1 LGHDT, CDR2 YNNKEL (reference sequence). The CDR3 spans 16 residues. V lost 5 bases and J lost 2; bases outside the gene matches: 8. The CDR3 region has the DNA TGTGCCAGCAGCGGTACGGGACTAGCATTCACAGATACGCAGTATTTT. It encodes CASSGTGLAFTDTQYF.

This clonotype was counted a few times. The CDR3, as DNA: TGCAGTGCTAGAGTGTTTTCTGGTCCAAACTCCGGGGAGCTGTTTTTT. Its protein is CSARVFSGPNSGELFF. J is TRBJ2-2 and V is TRBV20-1; D is uncertain. This CDR3 is built from 16 residues. Germline loops: CDR1 DFQATT, CDR2 SNEGSKA (reference sequence). The V end was cut by 1 base, the J end by 6 bases, with 18 bases between.

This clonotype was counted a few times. CDR3 amino acids: CAWSVGAAPRRQYF. In DNA form, the CDR3 reads TGTGCCTGGAGTGTAGGGGCAGCCCCCAGAAGGCAGTACTTC. The V gene is TRBV30, the J gene TRBJ2-7, with a weak D call TRBD1 (5 bases). Germline V gene lookup returns CDR1 GTSNPN and CDR2 SVGIG (reference sequence). The CDR3 runs to 14 residues. Trimming pared 0 bases from V and 9 bases from J, leaving 18 bases between.

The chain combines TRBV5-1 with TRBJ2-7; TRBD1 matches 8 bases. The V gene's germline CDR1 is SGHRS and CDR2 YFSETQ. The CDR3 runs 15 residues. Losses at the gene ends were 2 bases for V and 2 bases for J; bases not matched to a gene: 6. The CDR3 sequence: CASSLGTGKAYEQYF. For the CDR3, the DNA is TGCGCCAGCAGCTTAGGGACAGGCAAAGCCTACGAGCAGTACTTC.

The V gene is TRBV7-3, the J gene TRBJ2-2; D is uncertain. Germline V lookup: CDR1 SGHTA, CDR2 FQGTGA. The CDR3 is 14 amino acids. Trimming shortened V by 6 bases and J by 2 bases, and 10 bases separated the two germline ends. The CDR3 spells CASSSVSNTGELFF. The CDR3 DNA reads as TGTGCCAGCAGTTCCGTCTCAAACACCGGGGAGCTGTTTTTT.

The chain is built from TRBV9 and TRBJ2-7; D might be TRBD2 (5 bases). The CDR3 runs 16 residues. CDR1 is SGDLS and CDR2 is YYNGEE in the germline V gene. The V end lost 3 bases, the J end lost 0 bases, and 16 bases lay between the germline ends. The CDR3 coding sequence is TGTGCCAGCAGCGGGGGAGTAGGGCGAGACTCCTACGAGCAGTACTTC. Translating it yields CASSGGVGRDSYEQYF.

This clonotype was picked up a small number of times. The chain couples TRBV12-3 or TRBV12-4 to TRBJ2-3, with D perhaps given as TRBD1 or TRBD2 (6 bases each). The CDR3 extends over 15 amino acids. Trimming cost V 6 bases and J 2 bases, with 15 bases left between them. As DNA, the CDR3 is TGTGCCAGCAGCAACCGGGGGCGGTTCACAGATACGCAGTATTTT. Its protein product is CASSNRGRFTDTQYF.

For the CDR3, the DNA is TGTGCCAGCAGCGAACAGTTAACGCAGGGGCAGTTCTTC. As protein: CASSEQLTQGQFF. This chain links TRBV4-2 with TRBJ2-1; a weak D match, TRBD1 (5 bases). The CDR3 totals 13 residues. Trimming removed 5 bases at V and 12 bases at J, with 17 bases between. Germline V lookup: CDR1 LGHNA, CDR2 YNFKEQ.

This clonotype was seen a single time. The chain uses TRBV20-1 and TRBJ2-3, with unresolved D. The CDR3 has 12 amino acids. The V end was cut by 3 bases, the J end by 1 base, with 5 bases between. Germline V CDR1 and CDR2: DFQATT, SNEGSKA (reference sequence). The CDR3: CSASFGTDTQYF. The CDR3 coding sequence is TGCAGTGCTAGCTTTGGCACAGATACGCAGTATTTT.

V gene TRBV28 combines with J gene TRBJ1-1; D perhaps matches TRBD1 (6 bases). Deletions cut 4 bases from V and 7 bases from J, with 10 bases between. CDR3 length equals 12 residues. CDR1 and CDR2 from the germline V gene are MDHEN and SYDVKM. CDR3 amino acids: CASSSPRGEAFF. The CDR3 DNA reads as TGTGCCAGCAGTTCCCCCAGGGGTGAAGCTTTCTTT.